This TCR beta chain appears in the sequencing data of a study of cytomegalovirus exposure and HLA in healthy donors. This clone was seen a few times. The PCR was carried out with 60 Vbeta primers and 13 Jbeta primers. Original methodology: As a later analysis found, there were 82 million or so unique TCR beta chains, of which roughly 11 million were shared. The data were produced by immunoSEQ multiplex PCR, yet TCRdb's version contains in-frame clones alone and is incomplete. The DNA gave D and trimming, while V, J and clone size come from that table. This repertoire shows approximately 110,000 clones, roughly 82% found once; its top ten account for 3.7%. This TCR came from a human donor in good health. The sample was PBMCs.

This CDR3 is CASSPPGGPFGQYF. In DNA, the CDR3 is TGTGCCAGCAGTCCTCCGGGGGGTCCCTTTGGGCAGTACTTC. The chain combines TRBV6-5 with TRBJ2-7; 7 bases fit TRBD2. The germline V gene has CDR1 MNHEY and CDR2 SVGAGI. J gave up 9 bases and V 5 bases, and 13 bases lay outside the gene matches. This CDR3 contains 14 residues.